This TCR beta chain was identified during a study of regulatory T cells in long-lasting Graves disease. The time point here: persistent/refractory GD, antithyroid drugs over 5 years with positive TRAb. Preparation of the TCR library used RNA extracted from PBMCs. One endocrinology department in Xi'an, China, was where patients came from. Roughly 9.2 milliliters of peripheral blood were drawn into EDTA tubes. HTBI primers from iRepertoire and Arm-PCR of CDR3 regions yielded the TCR beta libraries. MiXCR, run by TCRdb on the multiplex PCR reads, gives a single entry per CDR3 protein. In the table there are 700,000 or so distinct CDR3 sequences, about 32% of which are singletons. Whole-study results and caveats: Among samples with persistent disease, TRBV28, TRBJ1-2 and TRBJ2-5 were favored. The study examined only peripheral blood, not thyroid tissue.

The sample holds a few counts of this clonotype. What it binds is not known. Germline assignment: CDR1 SNHLY and CDR2 FYNNEI. The germline V and J ends were trimmed by 2 bases and 4 bases, with 14 bases remaining between them. This CDR3 comprises 15 residues. This receptor was identified in a female donor with Graves disease. The material sequenced was peripheral blood mononuclear cells (PBMCs), taken when the disease was refractory, from a patient treated with antithyroid drugs. This chain uses TRBV2 with TRBJ1-2; D is unclear. The CDR3 DNA is TGTGCCAGCAGTGAATTGGTCCGCCGATCCTATGGCTACACCTTC. Its translation: CASSELVRRSYGYTF.